This TCR beta chain was obtained from a study of vaccination effects on CD4 cells after COVID-19. The wider study: Two recovered convalescent patients were sampled 16 days and one week pre-vaccination.

Points on this clone: Its matching antigen is unknown.

V lost 2 bases to trimming and J lost 6 bases; unmatched junction nucleotides: 15. Germline V CDR1 and CDR2: MNHNS, SASEGT. The CDR3 is made up of 18 amino acids. Study-wide results and limits: The authors studied few convalescent patients and collected no early post-infection timepoints. Pronounced clonal contraction occurred in clones induced by infection and by vaccine late after vaccination.

Before any sequencing was done, the ViraFEST assay used viral peptide pools to expand antigen-specific CD4+ T cells. At the end of nine to ten days of culture, CD4+ T cells were isolated. The person had PCR-confirmed SARS-CoV-2 infection between March and December 2020. TCRdb keeps only in-frame clones here, not all; method: immunoSEQ multiplex PCR. The repertoire holds fewer than 25,000 clones, with approximately 76% as singletons. This specimen was CD4+ T cells from PBMCs cultured with SARS-CoV-2 spike peptides, taken before COVID-19 vaccination. The chain couples TRBV6-1 to TRBJ2-3; 9 nucleotides agree with TRBD2. The sequence was obtained from a human donor who had a prior SARS-CoV-2 infection. The CDR3 sequence is CASSERAPIAGARDTQYF. In DNA form, the CDR3 reads TGTGCCAGCAGTGAACGTGCCCCGATAGCGGGAGCTAGGGATACGCAGTATTTT.